This paragraph covers one T cell receptor (beta chain) sequence. Its cognate antigen has yet to be identified. It has no much larger one-base neighbor in the sample; base qualities were not kept. This sample was taken from a study of blood T cell repertoires in COVID-19 (dated by TCRdb to 2018 to 2020). Turning to the overall study: Samples covering the acute and convalescent phases of COVID-19 were provided by collaborators in the United States, Italy and Spain. The samples were drawn from the first 160 participants of the ongoing ImmuneRACE study and from 1,254 subjects provided by 6 global collaborators. Where HLA class I and class II types were available, the types were taken from metadata supplied by the sample provider, not from assay-based typing. The dataset comprised deeply sampled blood TCRbeta repertoires from subjects exposed to, actively infected with, or recovered from COVID-19. A de-identified subject ID, COVID-19 status, age in years and sex were almost always included in the sample metadata. The repertoires were released in a freely available public database meant as a resource for research on the immune response to SARS-CoV-2. The material from the prospective study consisted of cDNA or gDNA derived from T cells, B-cell-depleted T cells, or PBMCs. Points the paper makes about the study in general: The quantity of clinical and demographic metadata differed by source and by participant and was supplied without curation.

Trimming at the junction amounts to 2 bases on V and 4 bases on J, and the germline ends lie 14 bases apart. From the cysteine through the phenylalanine, the CDR3 covers 15 amino acids. Only the CDR3 portion is preserved as DNA: 45 bases, with reading frame beginning at the first base. TCRbeta CDR3 regions were amplified from genomic DNA by means of the immunoSEQ Assay, a bias-controlled multiplex PCR. The authors' analysis ran thus. The number of nucleated cells in each sample was estimated by amplification of reference gene primers within the assay. Sequence reads were collapsed and filtered to measure the absolute abundance of every unique TCRbeta CDR3 rearrangement. For each sample, productive Simpson clonality was calculated as the square root of Simpson's diversity index across productive rearrangements. The immuneACCESS repertoire file appears here via TCRdb, limited to in-frame rearrangements. These files lack a portion of the clones; in checked studies, under half of the deficit traces to unresolved V genes, and the cause of the others is not known. V and J calls and clone size are as listed in that table; D and trimming were resolved from the DNA. The sample includes approximately 260,000 clones, with approximately 90% observed a single time. 3% to 4.5% of the sample lies in the top ten.

The collaborating institutions used their own protocols to collect whole blood in K2EDTA tubes. For TCRbeta analysis, collaborator samples were shipped as frozen whole blood, as isolated PBMCs, or as DNA extracted from either sample type. The receptor chain draws on TRBV23-1 and TRBJ1-1; the D region possibly corresponds to TRBD1 (6 bases align). TRBV23-1 has ORF status, its function being uncertain. The sequenced sample was peripheral blood. The receptor comes from a middle-aged woman with acute or convalescent COVID-19. The DNA sequence is as follows: TGCGCCAGCAGTCAAAACAGGGAGGGGAGCACTGAAGCTTTCTTT. This sequence encodes CASSQNREGSTEAFF.